This T cell receptor beta chain is from a study of shared clonotypes between healthy human individuals. The study, taken as a whole, reports: Rarefaction exposed incomplete sorted-subset sequencing despite large depth.

This CDR3 is 12 amino acids long. Germline V gene sequence: CDR1 MNHEY, CDR2 SVGAGI. Unmatched junction bases numbered 0, after V lost 6 bases and J lost 4 bases. Free of recent acute infections or vaccinations, the donors were healthy HIV-negative adults. This table comes from immunoSEQ multiplex PCR, and its TCRdb copy is limited to in-frame clones, with some not included. The data show some 2,400,000 clones, around 95% seen once. Note on this clone: As yet, its antigen is unknown. The same CDR3 is also encoded by other DNA sequences in this sample.

The source material was naive CD4+ T cells sorted from blood. Described subset: CD45RA+ positively selected. The chain combines TRBV6-5 with TRBJ1-2; TRBD1 matches at 9 bases. This TCR derives from a man between 18 and 29 years old in good health. The CDR3 region is CASRGQGYGYTF. DNA of the CDR3: TGTGCCAGCAGGGGACAGGGCTATGGCTACACCTTC.